The T cell receptor (beta chain) described here comes from a study of blood T cell repertoires in COVID-19. On the study more broadly: COVID-19 samples collected from the United States, Italy and Spain covered acute and convalescent phases. The cDNA or gDNA used as material had been derived from T cells, B-cell-depleted T cells, or PBMCs.

Participant age was roughly 18 to 100 years, and participants resided in fewer than 25 US areas. Per the original data handling: Reference gene primer amplification gave estimated nucleated cell counts. TCRdb's table, derived via immunoSEQ multiplex PCR, lists solely in-frame clones and lacks some. V and J calls and clone size are those listed in that table; D and trimming were worked out from the DNA. The table includes some 200,000 clones, over 75% detected once. The table lists this clone with a few counts. Germline trimming cut 4 bases from V and 5 bases from J; bases unmatched to any gene: 10. Germline V gene sequence: CDR1 LNHDA, CDR2 SQIVND (reference sequence). The CDR3 runs to 15 residues.

The sample comprised PBMCs or T cells enriched from blood (not recorded which). The chain links TRBV19 to TRBJ1-1, with TRBD1 identical over 7 bases. The sequence was collected from a man aged 40-49 years who had recovered from COVID-19. CDR3 in DNA: TGTGCCAGTAGTACGGACAGGCATCCTACGACTGAAGCTTTCTTT. Residues: CASSTDRHPTTEAFF.